These 14 T cell receptor beta chains were sequenced from one sample in a study of CD8 T cells in Susac syndrome. Random-hexamer reverse transcription was applied to about 0.5 to 1 ug RNA. MiXCR, run by TCRdb on the immunoSEQ multiplex PCR reads, gives a single entry per CDR3 protein. Counted here are some 110,000 distinct CDR3 sequences, approximately 96% occurring once; the ten biggest clones make up under 0.095%. The sequenced material came from CD4+ T cells from PBMCs. These TCRs come from a human donor in good health.

The chain has TRBV5-4 and TRBJ2-5; TRBD2 aligns across 10 bases. V lost 2 bases, J lost 5 bases, and 6 bases stayed unmatched. The CDR3 spans 15 residues. Germline V gives CDR1 SGHNT, CDR2 YYREEE (reference sequence). In nucleotides, the CDR3 is TGTGCCAGCAGCTTTAACCTAGCGGGAGTGGAGACCCAGTACTTC. Protein: CASSFNLAGVETQYF. Full variable domain (missing parts from reference TRBV5-4 and TRBJ2-5): ETGVTQSPTHLIKTRGQQVTLRCSSQSGHNTVSWYQQALGQGPQFIFQYYREEENGRGNFPPRFSGLQFPNYSSELNVNALELDDSALYLCASSFNLAGVETQYFGPGTRLLVL.

Here the CDR3 reads CASSGTSGKGEQFF. The CDR3 nucleotides read TGTGCCAGCAGTGGGACTAGCGGGAAAGGCGAGCAGTTCTTC. The chain combines TRBV6-1 with TRBJ2-1, with 12 bases aligning to TRBD2. The ends lost 4 bases at V and 10 bases at J; junction bases unmatched: 5. In germline, CDR1 is MNHNS, CDR2 SASEGT. This CDR3 is built from 14 residues.

J is TRBJ1-2 and V is TRBV20-1; 9 nucleotides match TRBD1. Germline V lookup: CDR1 DFQATT, CDR2 SNEGSKA (reference sequence). The ends lost 6 bases at V and 4 bases at J; junction bases unmatched: 9. The CDR3 sequence is 14 residues long. CDR3 protein: CSAVGDRASYGYTF. CDR3 nucleotides: TGCAGTGCCGTGGGGGACAGGGCCTCCTATGGCTACACCTTC.

The V call is TRBV20-1, the J call TRBJ1-4; D remains unclear. Germline lookup yields CDR1 DFQATT and CDR2 SNEGSKA (reference sequence). V lost 3 bases and J lost 3, with 8 bases in between. The CDR3 extends over 13 amino acids. The DNA of the CDR3 is TGCAGTGCTAGGAGGGTAGCTAATGAAAAACTGTTTTTT. It specifies CSARRVANEKLFF.

The chain couples TRBV19 to TRBJ1-5, with D unresolved. V was clipped by 3 bases and J by 0 bases, with 9 bases between them. The CDR3 covers 15 residues. CDR1 and CDR2 (germline): LNHDA, SQIVND (reference sequence). CDR3 sequence reads: CASSIWNYSNQPQHF. DNA of the CDR3: TGTGCCAGTAGTATCTGGAATTATAGCAATCAGCCCCAGCATTTT.

V usage is TRBV2 and J usage is TRBJ2-5; 7 nucleotides agree with TRBD1. The CDR3 length is 13 residues. The V segment lost 5 bases and the J segment 4 bases; nucleotides outside the gene matches: 4. CDR1 is SNHLY and CDR2 is FYNNEI in the germline V gene. CDR3 sequence (DNA): TGTGCCAGCAGTCCGCGGACAGGAGAGACCCAGTACTTC. The encoded protein is CASSPRTGETQYF.

This chain connects TRBV9 to TRBJ2-5, with a tentative D call TRBD1 (7 bases). V lost 3 bases, J lost 2 bases, and 14 bases lay in between. The CDR3 loop spans 15 amino acids. Germline CDR1 reads SGDLS; CDR2 reads YYNGEE. This CDR3 is CASSASGGQQETQYF. DNA for the CDR3: TGTGCCAGCAGCGCTTCCGGGGGACAGCAAGAGACCCAGTACTTC.

This chain joins TRBV30 and TRBJ2-1, with unresolved D. CDR1 GTSNPN and CDR2 SVGIG come from the germline V gene (reference sequence). V was cut by 2 bases and J by 5 bases, with 7 bases left in between. CDR3 length equals 12 residues. The CDR3 DNA reads TGTGCCTGGAGTAAGGTTGACAATGAGCAGTTCTTC. This encodes CAWSKVDNEQFF.

The V and J genes are TRBV3-1 and TRBJ1-2; no clear D. The CDR3 totals 13 residues. V was cut by 1 base and J by 8 bases, with 11 bases left in between. The germline V gene has CDR1 LGHDT and CDR2 YNNKEL (reference sequence). Written as DNA, the CDR3 is TGTGCCAGCAGCCAAGTGGCATCTTACGGCTACACCTTC. This gives the protein CASSQVASYGYTF.

The CDR3 DNA reads TGCGCCAGCAGCCATGCCCCGGGACTAGCGGGAGGAAAAGGAGAACGGTACGAGCAGTACTTC. This codes for CASSHAPGLAGGKGERYEQYF. V and J are TRBV4-1 and TRBJ2-7; TRBD2 agrees at 15 bases. CDR1 and CDR2 (germline): MGHRA, YSYEKL. The CDR3 consists of 21 residues. Germline trimming cut 3 bases from V and 4 bases from J; bases unmatched to any gene: 19.

The chain combines TRBV6-1 with TRBJ2-3; 10 bases are shared with TRBD2. The trim removed 4 bases at V and 1 base at J, leaving 2 bases unmatched. This CDR3 has 15 amino acids. Germline-derived CDR1 and CDR2 are MNHNS and SASEGT. CDR3 amino acids: CASSVGTSGTDTQYF. The CDR3, as DNA: TGTGCCAGCAGTGTCGGGACTAGCGGCACAGATACGCAGTATTTT.

The gene calls are TRBV7-2 and TRBJ2-6; maybe TRBD1 (5 bases). V was cut by 2 bases and J by 4 bases, with 15 bases left in between. CDR1 is SGHTA, CDR2 FQGNSA, per germline. The CDR3 consists of 17 residues. The CDR3 region is CASSLHRQQTGANVLTF. The CDR3 DNA is TGTGCCAGCAGCTTACACAGGCAGCAGACCGGGGCCAACGTCCTGACTTTC.

The V gene is TRBV20-1, the J gene TRBJ2-7; D might be TRBD2 (7 bases). The V gene's germline CDR1 is DFQATT and CDR2 SNEGSKA (reference sequence). The CDR3 sequence is 15 residues long. Trimming took 5 bases from V and 1 from J, leaving 18 bases between them. The CDR3 spells CSAGGGGRGSYEQYF. The CDR3 DNA follows: TGCAGTGCTGGCGGAGGGGGGAGGGGTTCCTACGAGCAGTACTTC.

This clonotype appeared a few times. The chain employs TRBV4-3 and TRBJ1-1, with 7 bases matching TRBD1. V shed 1 base and J 5 bases; nucleotides not matched to a gene: 4. The CDR3 covers 14 residues. CDR1 LGHNA and CDR2 YSLEER come from the germline V gene. CDR3 loop: CASSQVWTGTEAFF. For the CDR3, the DNA is TGCGCCAGCAGCCAAGTTTGGACAGGAACTGAAGCTTTCTTT.